What follows are 13 T cell receptor beta chains derived from one specimen sequenced in a study of blood T cell repertoires in COVID-19. Sequencing was performed with immunoSEQ multiplex PCR; in TCRdb, only in-frame clones are kept and a portion is missing. The sample lists around 180,000 clones; approximately 86% were seen once. The sample taken for sequencing was peripheral blood. Source of these receptors: a man in his 70s with active or convalescent COVID-19.

This clone was seen just once. The V and J genes are TRBV19 and TRBJ1-2; D uncertain. Trimming took off 0 bases at V and 4 bases at J, with 15 bases between the two ends. Germline CDR1 and CDR2: LNHDA and SQIVND (reference sequence). The CDR3 extends over 16 amino acids. Here the CDR3 reads CASSIDLQVTSYGYTF. DNA of the CDR3: TGTGCCAGTAGTATAGATTTGCAGGTTACGAGCTATGGCTACACCTTC.

The chain joins TRBV5-1 to TRBJ2-3, with D perhaps matching TRBD2 (5 bases). V was shortened by 0 bases and J by 1 base, with 12 bases between the two germline ends. The CDR3 loop spans 16 amino acids. Germline V CDR1 and CDR2: SGHRS, YFSETQ. CDR3 coding DNA: TGCGCCAGCAGCTTGGGAGGGTATCGGGGCACAGATACGCAGTATTTT. It yields the protein CASSLGGYRGTDTQYF.

The chain has TRBV24-1 and TRBJ1-2; no clear D. The CDR3 sequence is 14 residues long. Germline CDR1 and CDR2: KGHDR and SFDVKD. Between the trimmed V and J ends, which lost 11 bases and 3 bases, there was a span of 18 bases. CDR3 sequence: CASGVSVVDYGYTF. CDR3 bases: TGTGCCAGCGGGGTTTCCGTGGTTGACTATGGCTACACCTTC.

This sequence joins TRBV5-8 and TRBJ2-3; 8 bases are a match to TRBD2. CDR1 SGHTS and CDR2 YDEGEE come from the germline V gene. The CDR3 is made up of 17 amino acids. The ends lost 1 base at V and 0 bases at J; junction bases unmatched: 7. Here the CDR3 DNA reads TGTGCCAGCAGCTTGTTTAGCGGGGACCCTAGCACAGATACGCAGTATTTT. Protein: CASSLFSGDPSTDTQYF.

The chain joins TRBV7-2 to TRBJ2-7; 9 bases line up with TRBD2. V was clipped by 5 bases and J by 2 bases; unmatched bases: 13. The CDR3 has 17 amino acids. Germline V gives CDR1 SGHTA, CDR2 FQGNSA. CDR3 in amino acids: CASSLPTAGGRAYEQYF. The CDR3 bases are TGTGCCAGCAGCCTCCCGACGGCGGGAGGGAGGGCCTACGAGCAGTACTTC.

The chain combines TRBV7-2 with TRBJ2-7, with 13 nucleotides matching TRBD2. CDR3 length: 16 residues. Germline CDR1 SGHTA, CDR2 FQGNSA. The V segment lost 5 bases and the J segment 2 bases; nucleotides outside the gene matches: 6. The CDR3 DNA reads TGTGCCAGCAGCCCAGGACTAGCGGGGGCTACCTACGAGCAGTACTTC. Amino acids: CASSPGLAGATYEQYF.

V is TRBV6-5 and J is TRBJ2-7; possibly TRBD2 for D (6 bases). Trimming took 2 bases from V and 2 from J, leaving 10 bases between them. This CDR3 comprises 14 residues. Germline V CDR1 and CDR2: MNHEY, SVGAGI. The CDR3 nucleotides are TGTGCCAGCAGTTACGGGCGGGGAGCCTACGAGCAGTACTTC. Amino acid sequence: CASSYGRGAYEQYF.

This clone was counted ten times or more. The chain employs TRBV11-2 and TRBJ1-1; possible D gene TRBD1, 6 bases. This CDR3 is built from 17 residues. Trimming cost V 3 bases and J 5 bases, with 22 bases left between them. Germline V gene lookup returns CDR1 SGHAT and CDR2 FQNNGV. The CDR3 DNA is TGTGCCAGCAGCTTGGGGGAATGGGACACCGAACGGACTGAAGCTTTCTTT. Translation: CASSLGEWDTERTEAFF.

The genes are TRBV5-1 and TRBJ2-5; tentatively, D is TRBD1 (6 bases). Between the trimmed V and J ends, which lost 4 bases and 0 bases, there was a span of 10 bases. The CDR3 extends over 14 amino acids. Germline V lookup: CDR1 SGHRS, CDR2 YFSETQ. The CDR3 bases are TGCGCCAGCAGCCCGTGGGACAACCAAGAGACCCAGTACTTC. Translating gives CASSPWDNQETQYF.

This rearrangement joins TRBV11-2 to TRBJ2-5; TRBD2 might be the D (6 bases). Trimming pared 1 base from V and 1 base from J, leaving 10 bases between. Germline V gives CDR1 SGHAT, CDR2 FQNNGV. There are 15 residues in the CDR3. CDR3 region: CASSLGTNPQETQYF. In DNA form, the CDR3 reads TGTGCCAGCAGCTTAGGGACTAACCCCCAAGAGACCCAGTACTTC.

The chain uses TRBV7-2 and TRBJ2-2, with D unclear. The CDR3 is 14 amino acids. Trimming removed 2 bases from V and 5 bases from J, with 9 bases in between. Germline V gene lookup returns CDR1 SGHTA and CDR2 FQGNSA. In DNA form, the CDR3 reads TGTGCCAGCAGCTTAATCGGGTTAACCGGGGAGCTGTTTTTT. This gives the protein CASSLIGLTGELFF.

The chain combines TRBV7-9 with TRBJ2-3, with 8 nucleotides matching TRBD2. Unmatched junction bases numbered 3, after V lost 6 bases and J lost 1 base. CDR3 length: 14 amino acids. Germline lookup yields CDR1 SEHNR and CDR2 FQNEAQ (reference sequence). CDR3 residues: CASRRGGRTDTQYF. DNA for the CDR3: TGTGCCAGCAGACGGGGGGGTCGCACAGATACGCAGTATTTT.

This clone occurred a few times. The CDR3 DNA reads TGTGCCAGCAGTCTATACGGGCAGCCCCAGCATTTT. The encoded protein is CASSLYGQPQHF. The chain joins TRBV6-5 to TRBJ1-5; D remains ambiguous. The CDR3 sequence is 12 residues long. The V gene lost 5 bases and the J gene lost 7 bases, with 9 bases spanning the gap. Germline V gives CDR1 MNHEY, CDR2 SVGAGI.